Below are 8 T cell receptor beta chains sequenced from a single sample in a study of cytotoxic CD8 clonotypes in ibrutinib-treated CLL. Generated by immunoSEQ multiplex PCR, the TCRdb table keeps only in-frame clones and is missing some. The sample has tens of thousands of clones, about 86% seen once. Sequencing was performed on PBMCs, taken before ibrutinib treatment. The receptor set was obtained from a human donor with chronic lymphocytic leukemia.

This chain connects TRBV6-1 to TRBJ2-3; maybe TRBD2 (5 bases). CDR1 MNHNS and CDR2 SASEGT come from the germline V gene. The germline V and J ends were trimmed by 3 bases and 4 bases, with 11 bases remaining between them. CDR3 length: 14 residues. The CDR3, as DNA: TGTGCCAGCAGTGACATACTAGGATCAGATACGCAGTATTTT. Residues: CASSDILGSDTQYF.

This clone is labeled large (0.1 to 1%). The chain is built from TRBV6-5 and TRBJ2-2; 7 bases are a match to TRBD2. Germline V CDR1 and CDR2: MNHEY, SVGAGI. The CDR3 is 14 residues long. Trimming at V came to 8 bases and at J to 6 bases, leaving 9 bases not matched to a gene. CDR3 sequence: CASCAGAPPGELFF. CDR3 DNA sequence: TGTGCCAGCTGCGCGGGAGCTCCGCCCGGGGAGCTGTTTTTT.

The chain joins TRBV10-2 to TRBJ2-2; 9 bases map to TRBD2. This CDR3 is 15 amino acids long. Per the germline V gene, CDR1 is WSHSY and CDR2 is SAAADI. Trimming cost V 6 bases and J 1 base; bases outside gene matches: 3. The CDR3 coding sequence is TGCGCCAGCAGCGCTAGCGGGATGAACACCGGGGAGCTGTTTTTT. It is translated as CASSASGMNTGELFF.

The V and J genes are TRBV19 and TRBJ1-1; D not certain. Germline assignment: CDR1 LNHDA and CDR2 SQIVND (reference sequence). CDR3 length: 13 amino acids. With 1 base removed from V and 3 bases from J, the gap between germline ends came to 6 bases. CDR3 DNA: TGTGCCAGTAGTATAGCCCGATACACTGAAGCTTTCTTT. Translating it yields CASSIARYTEAFF.

Many counts were recorded for this clone. This chain connects TRBV6-4 to TRBJ2-3; tentatively, D is TRBD2 (6 bases). The CDR3 length is 16 residues. The V end lost 0 bases, the J end lost 1 base, and 11 bases lay between the germline ends. Per the germline V gene, CDR1 is MRHNA and CDR2 is SNTAGT. CDR3 sequence: CASSDSKGGGTDTQYF. In DNA form, the CDR3 reads TGTGCCAGCAGTGACTCGAAGGGCGGGGGCACAGATACGCAGTATTTT.

This clone was detected once. This chain joins TRBV5-6 and TRBJ1-2; no reliable D call. Trimming left V 4 bases short and J 12 bases short, with 19 bases between. The CDR3 spans 13 residues. Germline-derived CDR1 and CDR2 are SGHDT and YYEEEE. CDR3 nucleotides: TGTGCCAGCAGCCTAACAGAGCCTAAACGGGACACCTTC. It encodes CASSLTEPKRDTF.

This clone was seen once. The V gene is TRBV29-1, the J gene TRBJ2-1, with D possibly being TRBD2 (6 bases). The germline V gene has CDR1 SQVTM and CDR2 ANQGSEA. V was pared by 6 bases and J by 0 bases, with 12 bases between. This CDR3 has 14 amino acids. CDR3 amino acids: CSVDPGSSYNEQFF. CDR3 bases: TGCAGCGTGGACCCCGGGAGCTCCTACAATGAGCAGTTCTTC.

A word on this clone: Within the sample, other DNA sequences also encode this same CDR3. The chain is built from TRBV7-3 and TRBJ2-1; no firm D call. Between the trimmed V and J ends, which lost 4 bases and 0 bases, there was a span of 10 bases. Germline CDR1 and CDR2: SGHTA and FQGTGA. The CDR3 contains 15 residues. The CDR3 bases are TGTGCCAGCAGCTCCTCCCCTAGCTCCTACAATGAGCAGTTCTTC. Amino acid sequence: CASSSSPSSYNEQFF.